The sequence of this T cell receptor (beta chain) was determined in a study of long-term antiretroviral therapy in people with HIV (dated by TCRdb to between 2021 and 2024). A note on the overall study: The earliest samples were collected about a decade before the 2015 WHO recommendation for immediate ART, when ART was typically delayed until CD4 counts fell. A retrospective serial study tested whether changes in peripheral blood TRB repertoire composition and diversity were associated with ART initiation and durable HIV suppression. From some 28 adults with confirmed HIV infection, the cohort provided 150 to 200 cryopreserved PBMC samples, gathered serially across a mean of around six years (range 1-12). Among the approximately 30 participants with HIV, about 11 were female. No cross-contamination during QIAcube processing was shown when test extractions of a monoclonal T-cell line were performed alongside about 30 polyclonal samples. Beyond this particular receptor, the publication reports: ART initiation was associated with a significant increase in TRB diversity, but diversity stayed significantly below transplant donor controls even after long-term ART. The repertoire was dominated across all time points by expanded TRB clones identified before ART initiation, although this dominance was seen to fluctuate and to decrease in many PLHIV after ART. Inferences about post-ART repertoire changes are limited because no data were available on ART adherence, viral resistance or therapy changes. Narrower CDR3 length ranges were observed in HIV repertoires than in controls, and an antigen-experienced repertoire with only a slight naive shift after ART was suggested by the network structure. Because pre-ART samples had limited cell numbers, profiling was done on unsorted PBMC rather than on sorted CD4+ and CD8+ T cells. Since PBMC availability was limited, sequencing covered only the TCR beta chain, with no alpha chain pairing. Samples dated from the mid-2000s to the late 2010s, and the ART regimens used may be less effective than current ones.

Sequencing of the TRB variable region was done with the immunoSEQ hsTCRB v3.0 assay at survey level resolution. The target sequencing depth for TRB was roughly 40,000-50,000 T-cell genomes per sample. Pooled TRB libraries were sequenced on an Illumina MiSeq with a v3 150-cycle kit. Turning to the authors' computational methods: Repertoire analysis was run in R within a reproducible Nextflow workflow that covered QC, data transformation and analysis. Custom analyses were implemented in LymphoSeq2, an R package for AIRR-Seq data exploration. Four samples yielding fewer than 5000 total TRB sequences were excluded, leaving around 200 analyzed HIV repertoires. Among the approximately 180 retained HIV repertoires, some 60 were collected before ART initiation and approximately 130 were collected after ART initiation. Repertoires were downsampled to 5000 TRB nucleotide sequences, with summary statistics averaged over 100 downsampling iterations. Only TRB sequences with CDR3 regions of at least seven amino acids were retained for analysis. Diversity was assessed using a clonality score derived from Shannon entropy and using the Gini coefficient. Repertoire networks linked the top 5000 CDR3 amino acid sequences whenever two sequences differed by an edit distance of one. For TRB CDR3 amino acid sequences, antigen specificity groups and MHC restriction were predicted with GLIPH2. CDR3 amino acid sequences were matched against VDJdb and McPAS-TCR to flag known CMV, EBV, HIV or tissue antigen associations. Pre-ART, post-ART and control groups were compared with Wilcoxon signed-rank tests and Holm-Bonferroni correction. The table was pulled from immuneACCESS by TCRdb, which kept in-frame rearrangements only. Such tables lose some clones; where checked, under half of the loss comes from unresolved V genes, and the rest has no known cause. V and J calls and clone size come straight from that table; D and trimming were deduced from the DNA. In all, the sample holds 20,000 to 25,000 clones, and under 85% of those were seen once. 11% of the sample lies in the top ten.

To be included, a participant needed at least one PBMC sample from before ART initiation plus at least two post-ART samples. Treatment was received in the United States of America by all participants with HIV. Before DNA extraction, cryopreserved samples of roughly 0.95-10 million PBMC were thawed and washed. At the time of the earliest PBMC sample, participants with HIV were aged between 23 and 54 years. Per participant, PBMC samples came from 1-4 timepoints prior to ART initiation and 2-8 timepoints following ART initiation, for a median of 7 samples. Serial HIV viral load, CD4+ T-cell count, ART history and demographic data were obtained for every participant. Genomic DNA was extracted from unsorted PBMC with a Qiagen kit on a QIAcube, with processing performed in batches of 12 samples. About this clone: Its antigen remains unidentified. No much larger clone exists at a distance of one base, and base qualities are not known.

Reading from cysteine to phenylalanine, the CDR3 counts 14 amino acids. The entry retains the CDR3 DNA only, 42 bases that are in frame from base 1. V gives up 1 base and J gives up 4 bases, and the segment between their germline ends measures 11 bases. CDR1 MGHRA and CDR2 YSYEKL are derived from the germline V gene. This specimen was unsorted PBMCs, taken 1.1 years before starting antiretroviral therapy. The source is a woman in her 40s with HIV. This receptor chain uses TRBV4-1 and TRBJ2-7, with the D gene call left open. The CDR3 protein: CASSQAGRSYEQYF. At the DNA level, the sequence is TGCGCCAGCAGCCAAGCGGGCAGAAGTTACGAGCAGTACTTC.